The 21 T cell receptor beta chains reported below all come from one sample, sequenced in a study of blood T cell repertoires in COVID-19. TCRdb's table, derived via immunoSEQ multiplex PCR, lists solely in-frame clones and lacks some. The repertoire has more than 130,000 clones, 87% of them found once; the top ten carry roughly 4%. Sequenced sample: peripheral blood. The receptors come from a woman aged 40 to 49 with acute or convalescent COVID-19.

The rearrangement links TRBV15 to TRBJ2-1, with D perhaps matching TRBD2 (6 bases). The CDR3 is 12 amino acids. V was shortened by 0 bases and J by 9 bases, with 6 bases between the two germline ends. Germline V lookup: CDR1 LNHNV, CDR2 YYDKDF (reference sequence). CDR3 sequence reads: CATSREGGEQFF. The CDR3 nucleotides are TGTGCCACCAGCAGAGAGGGGGGTGAGCAGTTCTTC.

The rearrangement links TRBV5-1 to TRBJ2-2; maybe TRBD2 (7 bases). The CDR3 is 15 residues long. Germline assignment: CDR1 SGHRS and CDR2 YFSETQ. V dropped 6 bases and J dropped 2 bases, with 14 bases sitting between them. The CDR3 protein is CASTGGGLNTGELFF. As DNA, the CDR3 is TGCGCCAGCACCGGAGGGGGACTAAACACCGGGGAGCTGTTTTTT.

The rearrangement links TRBV30 to TRBJ2-2; possible D gene TRBD2, 6 bases. Trimming took 1 base from V and 2 from J, leaving 8 bases between them. The V gene's germline CDR1 is GTSNPN and CDR2 SVGIG (reference sequence). This CDR3 comprises 14 residues. The CDR3 here is CAWSGGTNTGELFF. The CDR3 DNA reads as TGTGCCTGGAGTGGGGGGACTAACACCGGGGAGCTGTTTTTT. Using reference TRBV30 and TRBJ2-2 for the parts outside the CDR3, the full variable domain is SQTIHQWPATLVQPVGSPLSLECTVEGTSNPNLYWYRQAAGRGLQLLFYSVGIGQISSEVPQNLSASRPQDRQFILSSKKLLLSDSGFYLCAWSGGTNTGELFFGEGSRLTVL.

The chain combines TRBV6-2 or TRBV6-3 with TRBJ2-1; D unclear. V dropped 0 bases and J dropped 1 base, with 10 bases sitting between them. The CDR3 spans 16 residues. The V gene's germline CDR1 is MNHEY and CDR2 SVGEGT. CDR3 DNA: TGTGCCAGCAGTTACTCACGCGGTTTATCCTACAATGAGCAGTTCTTC. Encoded protein: CASSYSRGLSYNEQFF.

The chain combines TRBV3-1 (or the pseudogene TRBV3-2) with TRBJ2-3; D perhaps matches TRBD2 (6 bases). Germline CDR1 LGHDT, CDR2 YNNKEL (reference sequence). The V end lost 0 bases, the J end lost 4 bases, and 20 bases lay between the germline ends. The CDR3 length is 18 residues. The CDR3 nucleotides are TGTGCCAGCAGCCAAGATGGTGGTGGGCGGGATTGCGCAGATACGCAGTATTTT. Protein product: CASSQDGGGRDCADTQYF.

The chain combines TRBV19 with TRBJ2-7; 9 nucleotides match TRBD1. J was trimmed by 3 bases and V by 4 bases; bases with no gene match: 13. The CDR3 is 17 amino acids. Germline V gene data show CDR1 as LNHDA and CDR2 as SQIVND (reference sequence). CDR3 coding DNA: TGTGCCAGTAGTACTAACTACGACAGGGGGGTAATCTACGAGCAGTACTTC. As protein: CASSTNYDRGVIYEQYF.

The gene calls are TRBV7-2 and TRBJ1-2; D is unresolved. Germline CDR1 and CDR2: SGHTA and FQGNSA. CDR3 length: 15 amino acids. Trimming pared 4 bases from V and 4 bases from J, leaving 16 bases between. The CDR3 nucleotides are TGTGCCAGCAGCTCATCGTCGGGAGCTGGCTATGGCTACACCTTC. Residues: CASSSSSGAGYGYTF.

The chain employs TRBV7-3 and TRBJ1-1; D is perhaps TRBD1 (6 bases). The germline CDR1 and CDR2 sequences are SGHTA and FQGTGA. Trimming removed 5 bases at V and 3 bases at J, with 10 bases between. This CDR3 comprises 13 residues. CDR3: CASSEQGYTEAFF. CDR3 in DNA: TGTGCCAGCAGCGAGCAGGGGTACACTGAAGCTTTCTTT. The entire variable domain, with the rest obtained from reference TRBV7-3 and TRBJ1-1, is as follows: GAGVSQTPSNKVTEKGKYVELRCDPISGHTALYWYRQSLGQGPEFLIYFQGTGAADDSGLPNDRFFAVRPEGSVSTLKIQRTERGDSAVYLCASSEQGYTEAFFGQGTRLTVV.

The rearrangement joins TRBV10-3 to TRBJ2-3; 15 nucleotides line up with TRBD2. Germline trimming cut 6 bases from V and 3 bases from J; bases unmatched to any gene: 4. This CDR3 is 16 amino acids long. The germline gives CDR1 ENHRY, CDR2 SYGVKD. The CDR3 nucleotides read TGTGCCATCAGAGGACTAGCGGGAGGGATTACAGATACGCAGTATTTT. Translation gives CAIRGLAGGITDTQYF.

The chain joins TRBV9 to TRBJ2-7; the D gene is possibly TRBD1 (6 bases). V lost 5 bases, J lost 0 bases, and 9 bases lay in between. This CDR3 comprises 13 residues. The germline V gene has CDR1 SGDLS and CDR2 YYNGEE. The CDR3 DNA is TGTGCCAGCAGTCGGGACACCTCCTACGAGCAGTACTTC. This translates into CASSRDTSYEQYF.

The DNA of the CDR3 is TGCGCCAGCAGCTACCCCGACAGAATGAACACTGAAGCTTTCTTT. Translation: CASSYPDRMNTEAFF. This chain connects TRBV5-1 to TRBJ1-1; D possibly corresponds to TRBD1 (5 bases). The CDR3 is made up of 15 amino acids. V lost 3 bases, J lost 0 bases, and 12 bases lay in between. Germline values: CDR1 SGHRS, CDR2 YFSETQ.

The J gene is TRBJ2-7, the V gene TRBV19; 9 bases agree with TRBD1. The trim removed 3 bases at V and 4 bases at J, leaving 7 bases unmatched. Germline CDR1 reads LNHDA; CDR2 reads SQIVND (reference sequence). The CDR3 has 15 amino acids. CDR3 DNA sequence: TGTGCCAGTAGTATCGCACAGGGGGCGCGATACGAGCAGTACTTC. The encoded protein is CASSIAQGARYEQYF.

The chain uses TRBV4-1 and TRBJ1-4, with D perhaps matching TRBD1 (6 bases). Germline assignment: CDR1 MGHRA and CDR2 YSYEKL. V was clipped by 3 bases and J by 8 bases, with 16 bases between them. There are 15 residues in the CDR3. The CDR3 DNA sequence: TGCGCCAGCAGCCAGTTAACACAGGGCTACGAAAAACTGTTTTTT. This encodes CASSQLTQGYEKLFF.

The chain couples TRBV6-4 to TRBJ2-1, with TRBD2 matching over 7 bases. Germline V CDR1 and CDR2: MRHNA, SNTAGT. V trimming: 5 bases; J trimming: 3 bases; junction bases outside the gene matches: 10. CDR3 length: 16 residues. This chain's CDR3 is CASSLAPASGYNEQFF. For the CDR3, the DNA is TGTGCCAGCAGTTTAGCCCCAGCTAGCGGCTACAATGAGCAGTTCTTC.

The chain combines TRBV6-2 or TRBV6-3 with TRBJ2-7; TRBD1 might be the D (7 bases). CDR1 MNHEY and CDR2 SVGEGT come from the germline V gene. Trimming removed 5 bases from V and 5 bases from J, with 19 bases in between. This CDR3 is 15 amino acids long. The CDR3 bases are TGTGCCAGCAGTGGGGGGAGACAGGGTCAGGACGAGCAGTACTTC. This gives the protein CASSGGRQGQDEQYF.

The chain employs TRBV27 and TRBJ1-1; 7 positions agree with TRBD1. The CDR3 runs 15 residues. V shed 6 bases, J shed 0 bases, and the junction held 7 bases outside the gene matches. The germline V gene has CDR1 MNHEY and CDR2 SMNVEV (reference sequence). The CDR3: CASRGTGQMNTEAFF. DNA for the CDR3: TGTGCCAGCAGGGGGACGGGACAGATGAACACTGAAGCTTTCTTT.

The chain combines TRBV7-2 with TRBJ2-1; 8 nucleotides agree with TRBD2. The CDR3 runs 13 residues. Looked up from germline, CDR1 is SGHTA and CDR2 is FQGNSA. The V gene end was trimmed by 7 bases and the J gene end by 5 bases; junction bases not matched to a gene: 4. The CDR3 reads CASKLAGNNEQFF. For the CDR3, the DNA is TGTGCCAGCAAGCTAGCGGGTAACAATGAGCAGTTCTTC. The full variable domain, with the rest looked up from reference TRBV7-2 and TRBJ2-1, is GAGVSQSPSNKVTEKGKDVELRCDPISGHTALYWYRQSLGQGLEFLIYFQGNSAPDKSGLPSDRFSAERTGGSVSTLTIQRTQQEDSAVYLCASKLAGNNEQFFGPGTRLTVL.

A single count supports this clone. The chain carries TRBV6-6 and TRBJ1-1; D may be TRBD1 (6 bases). This CDR3 is built from 15 residues. The germline V gene has CDR1 MNHNY and CDR2 SVGAGI (reference sequence). Trimming pared 0 bases from V and 7 bases from J, leaving 15 bases between. Here the CDR3 DNA reads TGTGCCAGCAGTTACTCTTTTAACAGGGATAATGAAGCTTTCTTT. Translating gives CASSYSFNRDNEAFF.

This clone was seen only once. The chain uses TRBV7-2 and TRBJ2-5, with 7 bases that match TRBD1. With V trimmed by 2 bases and J by 1 base, 1 base remained unmatched. The length of the CDR3 is 14 residues. The V gene's germline CDR1 is SGHTA and CDR2 FQGNSA. CDR3: CASSLRTGQETQYF. CDR3 DNA sequence: TGTGCCAGCAGCTTACGGACAGGCCAAGAGACCCAGTACTTC.

The gene calls are TRBV7-9 and TRBJ2-7; D possibly corresponds to TRBD1 (5 bases). The germline V gene encodes CDR1 SEHNR and CDR2 FQNEAQ (reference sequence). V shed 1 base and J shed 4 bases, with 11 bases lying between them. The CDR3 contains 14 residues. In DNA form, the CDR3 reads TGTGCCAGCAGCTTAGGTCAGGGCATGTACGAGCAGTACTTC. Amino acids: CASSLGQGMYEQYF.

Comments on this clone: One end of the junction is discordant with germline, which a read error may explain. This chain uses TRBV7-3 with TRBJ2-7; 11 positions agree with TRBD2. Germline V gene sequence: CDR1 SGHTA, CDR2 FQGTGA. This CDR3 spans 14 amino acids. The CDR3: CASSSDRASGRLAF. CDR3 sequence (DNA): TGTGCCAGCAGCTCCGATAGGGCTAGCGGGAGGCTGGCCTTC.